This TCR beta chain is drawn from a study of blood T cell repertoires in COVID-19. Study at large: Sites across the United States, Italy and Spain contributed samples from acute and convalescent COVID-19. PBMCs, B-cell-depleted T cells, or T cells were the source of the cDNA or gDNA that made up the material.

V gave up 4 bases and J gave up 2 bases, with 12 bases separating them. Per germline, CDR1 GTSNPN and CDR2 SVGIG (reference sequence). The CDR3 covers 14 residues. Per the original methods: Reference gene primers were amplified, and this amplification served to estimate nucleated cell counts. TCRdb's table, derived via immunoSEQ multiplex PCR, lists solely in-frame clones and lacks some. V and J calls and clone size are given by that table; D and trimming were obtained from the DNA. The table shows 70,000 to 100,000 clones, with approximately 82% occurring only once. What was sequenced was peripheral blood. This TCR was sampled from a man aged 45 to 65 with active or convalescent COVID-19. The chain combines TRBV30 with TRBJ2-1; maybe TRBD2 (6 bases). The CDR3 DNA follows: TGTGCCTGGATGCGGGGCACACCCTACAATGAGCAGTTCTTC. Protein: CAWMRGTPYNEQFF.